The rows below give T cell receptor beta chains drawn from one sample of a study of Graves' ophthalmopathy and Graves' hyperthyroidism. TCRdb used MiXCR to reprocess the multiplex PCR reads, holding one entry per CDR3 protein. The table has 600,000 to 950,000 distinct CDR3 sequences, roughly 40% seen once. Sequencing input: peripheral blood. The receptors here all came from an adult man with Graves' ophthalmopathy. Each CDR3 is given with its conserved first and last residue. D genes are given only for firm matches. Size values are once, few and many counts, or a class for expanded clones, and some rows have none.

cdr3_nt: TGTGCCTCGGGGTCCCCCTCCTACGAGCAGTACTTC
cdr3_aa: CASGSPSYEQYF
j_call: TRBJ2-7
v_call: TRBV6-1
clone_size: -
d_call: -

cdr3_nt: TGTGCCACCAGTGAGTCGCCGTCACCAGGTCGGCCCCAGCATTTT
cdr3_aa: CATSESPSPGRPQHF
j_call: TRBJ1-5
v_call: TRBV24-1
clone_size: -
d_call: -

cdr3_nt: TGTGCCAGTAGTATGGACAGGGGAGAGACCCAGTACTTC
cdr3_aa: CASSMDRGETQYF
j_call: TRBJ2-5
v_call: TRBV19
clone_size: many
d_call: TRBD1

cdr3_nt: TGTGCCAGCAGCCGGGACAGACTAATGAACACTGAAGCTTTCTTT
cdr3_aa: CASSRDRLMNTEAFF
j_call: TRBJ1-1
v_call: TRBV5-8
clone_size: -
d_call: TRBD1

cdr3_nt: TGTGCCAGCAGTGACGACAGGGGATATTCACCCCTCCACTTT
cdr3_aa: CASSDDRGYSPLHF
j_call: TRBJ1-6
v_call: TRBV6-5
clone_size: many
d_call: TRBD1

cdr3_nt: TGTGCCAGCAGTTTATCGGCCAGACTAGACGAGCAGTACTTC
cdr3_aa: CASSLSARLDEQYF
j_call: TRBJ2-7
v_call: TRBV7-3
clone_size: -
d_call: -

cdr3_nt: TGTGCCAGCAGTTTCGGACGTAGTAACGAGCAGTACTTC
cdr3_aa: CASSFGRSNEQYF
j_call: TRBJ2-7
v_call: TRBV6-5
clone_size: -
d_call: -

cdr3_nt: TGTGCCAGCAGTTTTAGGCAGGGGGCGGACGAGACCCAGTACTTC
cdr3_aa: CASSFRQGADETQYF
j_call: TRBJ2-5
v_call: TRBV9
clone_size: -
d_call: TRBD1

cdr3_nt: TGTGCCAGCAGTTTAGCGTCCGGGTTTGGCGCTTTCTTT
cdr3_aa: CASSLASGFGAFF
j_call: TRBJ1-1
v_call: TRBV12-3/TRBV12-4
clone_size: few
d_call: -

cdr3_nt: TGTGCCAGCACCGTGGGCAACACCGGGGAGCTGCTTTTT
cdr3_aa: CASTVGNTGELLF
j_call: TRBJ2-2
v_call: TRBV25-1
clone_size: -
d_call: -

cdr3_nt: TGTGCCACCAGCATAGAGGGCAGGAGGGTCCTGACTTTC
cdr3_aa: CATSIEGRRVLTF
j_call: TRBJ2-6
v_call: TRBV15
clone_size: -
d_call: -

cdr3_nt: TGCAGTGCCCCCTCGGGCTACACCTACGAGCAGTACTTC
cdr3_aa: CSAPSGYTYEQYF
j_call: TRBJ2-7
v_call: TRBV20-1
clone_size: -
d_call: -

cdr3_nt: TGCGCCAGCAGCTTGGTAGTCTGGGATACGAACACCGGGGAGCTGTTTTTT
cdr3_aa: CASSLVVWDTNTGELFF
j_call: TRBJ2-2
v_call: TRBV5-1
clone_size: -
d_call: -

cdr3_nt: TGTGCCAGCAGCCCGCCCGGGACAGGGAACTACGAGCAGTACTTC
cdr3_aa: CASSPPGTGNYEQYF
j_call: TRBJ2-7
v_call: TRBV11-2
clone_size: few
d_call: TRBD1

cdr3_nt: TGTGCCAGCTCACCACGCGGCTACGGGGAGCTGTTTTTT
cdr3_aa: CASSPRGYGELFF
j_call: TRBJ2-2
v_call: TRBV6-1
clone_size: -
d_call: -

cdr3_nt: TGTGCCGGCAGCGTAGAGCCCAGGAGGAGCTATGGCTACACCTTC
cdr3_aa: CAGSVEPRRSYGYTF
j_call: TRBJ1-2
v_call: TRBV9
clone_size: -
d_call: -

cdr3_nt: TGTGCCAGTAGTATTGGCCCGCTCCACTTT
cdr3_aa: CASSIGPLHF
j_call: TRBJ1-6
v_call: TRBV19
clone_size: -
d_call: -

cdr3_nt: TGTGCCAGCAGCAGTGGGCTAGCGGGAGAGGCTTCCTACGAGCAGTACTTC
cdr3_aa: CASSSGLAGEASYEQYF
j_call: TRBJ2-7
v_call: TRBV7-9
clone_size: -
d_call: TRBD2

cdr3_nt: TGTGCCAGCAGTATCAGGGGGCGGAATTCACCCCTCCACTTT
cdr3_aa: CASSIRGRNSPLHF
j_call: TRBJ1-6
v_call: TRBV12-3/TRBV12-4
clone_size: few
d_call: TRBD1

cdr3_nt: TGTGCCAGCAGTGAATTGCTCGTGTTGGGGTCAGAGAACACTGAAGCTTTCTTT
cdr3_aa: CASSELLVLGSENTEAFF
j_call: TRBJ1-1
v_call: TRBV25-1
clone_size: many
d_call: -

cdr3_nt: TGTGCCAGCAGCTGGGACGCCACTAACTATGGCTACACCTTC
cdr3_aa: CASSWDATNYGYTF
j_call: TRBJ1-2
v_call: TRBV6-5
clone_size: few
d_call: -

cdr3_nt: TGTGCCAGTAGTAAGGGGGGCGGTAGCTCCTACGAGCAGTACTTC
cdr3_aa: CASSKGGGSSYEQYF
j_call: TRBJ2-7
v_call: TRBV7-9
clone_size: once
d_call: -

cdr3_nt: TGCAGCGTTGGCGGACATCTGGTTCCTTATTACGAGCAGTACTTC
cdr3_aa: CSVGGHLVPYYEQYF
j_call: TRBJ2-7
v_call: TRBV29-1
clone_size: -
d_call: -

cdr3_nt: TGTGCCAGCAGTGGTGTAGATACGCAGTATTTT
cdr3_aa: CASSGVDTQYF
j_call: TRBJ2-3
v_call: TRBV2
clone_size: many
d_call: -

cdr3_nt: TGCAGTGCTAGAGAATCCGGGACTCAGGGTGAGCAGTACTTC
cdr3_aa: CSARESGTQGEQYF
j_call: TRBJ2-7
v_call: TRBV20-1
clone_size: -
d_call: -

cdr3_nt: TGCAGCGTGCTAGCGGGAGAAACCAACAATGAGCAGTTCTTC
cdr3_aa: CSVLAGETNNEQFF
j_call: TRBJ2-1
v_call: TRBV29-1
clone_size: -
d_call: TRBD2

cdr3_nt: TGCAGTGCTAGAGGGGGGGGAGGAAGATACGAGCAGTACTTC
cdr3_aa: CSARGGGGRYEQYF
j_call: TRBJ2-7
v_call: TRBV20-1
clone_size: -
d_call: TRBD2

cdr3_nt: TGTGCCACCAGCGCTACCCACGGGACGGTTTTAAGGGGTGGAAACACCATATATTTT
cdr3_aa: CATSATHGTVLRGGNTIYF
j_call: TRBJ1-3
v_call: TRBV15
clone_size: many
d_call: -

cdr3_nt: TGCAGTGCTAGAGCGAGACAGTCTGAAGCTTTCTTT
cdr3_aa: CSARARQSEAFF
j_call: TRBJ1-1
v_call: TRBV20-1
clone_size: -
d_call: -

cdr3_nt: TGTGCCAGCAGCCAAGATCTCGGGGGACAGGCATACTCCCCCCAGTACTTC
cdr3_aa: CASSQDLGGQAYSPQYF
j_call: TRBJ2-5
v_call: TRBV14
clone_size: -
d_call: TRBD1

cdr3_nt: TGCAGCGTTGAAACGGGGGGCTACACCATATATTTT
cdr3_aa: CSVETGGYTIYF
j_call: TRBJ1-3
v_call: TRBV29-1
clone_size: -
d_call: -

cdr3_nt: TGTGCCATCGGGGTGGTGAGCAATGAGCTGTTTTTT
cdr3_aa: CAIGVVSNELFF
j_call: TRBJ2-2
v_call: TRBV10-3
clone_size: many
d_call: -

cdr3_nt: TGCGCCAGCAGCCAAGAGGGACCCCTAGCGCGGGGCCAAGAGACCCAGTACTTC
cdr3_aa: CASSQEGPLARGQETQYF
j_call: TRBJ2-5
v_call: TRBV4-1
clone_size: -
d_call: -

cdr3_nt: TGTGCCAGCAGCCAAGATGACCAAGACGGTCAGCCCCAGCATTTT
cdr3_aa: CASSQDDQDGQPQHF
j_call: TRBJ1-5
v_call: TRBV7-9
clone_size: -
d_call: -

cdr3_nt: TGTGCCAGCAGCTTAACGTCGGGGCTGAACACTGAAGCTTTCTTT
cdr3_aa: CASSLTSGLNTEAFF
j_call: TRBJ1-1
v_call: TRBV7-3
clone_size: -
d_call: -

cdr3_nt: TGTGCCAGCAGCGAGAGGACAGCTTGGTGCAATCAGCCCCAGCATTTT
cdr3_aa: CASSERTAWCNQPQHF
j_call: TRBJ1-5
v_call: TRBV7-3
clone_size: few
d_call: -

cdr3_nt: TGTGCCATCAGTGGAAGGACCGCTAGTAGTAGCTACACCTTC
cdr3_aa: CAISGRTASSSYTF
j_call: TRBJ1-2
v_call: TRBV10-3
clone_size: -
d_call: -

cdr3_nt: TGTGCCAGCAGCATAAGGGGTAGCGGGAGGGCCTATCGAGAGACCCACTACTTC
cdr3_aa: CASSIRGSGRAYRETHYF
j_call: TRBJ2-5
v_call: TRBV7-2
clone_size: -
d_call: TRBD2

cdr3_nt: TGTGCCGAGACAGGGAGTTCCGGGGAGCTGTTTTTT
cdr3_aa: CAETGSSGELFF
j_call: TRBJ2-2
v_call: TRBV25-1
clone_size: -
d_call: TRBD1

cdr3_nt: TGCGCCAGCAGGGACACCAATAATTCACCCCACCACTTT
cdr3_aa: CASRDTNNSPHHF
j_call: TRBJ1-6
v_call: TRBV10-2
clone_size: -
d_call: -

cdr3_nt: TGCAGTGCTAGAGGGCGAGCGAAGGCCGGGGAGCTGTTTTTT
cdr3_aa: CSARGRAKAGELFF
j_call: TRBJ2-2
v_call: TRBV20-1
clone_size: -
d_call: -

cdr3_nt: TGTGCCAGCAGCCAAGTTTTGGGCGGCCTCGATGGCTACACCTTC
cdr3_aa: CASSQVLGGLDGYTF
j_call: TRBJ1-2
v_call: TRBV7-2
clone_size: once
d_call: -

cdr3_nt: TGTGCCAGCAGCTCATCAGGGGTGGTCGGGGAGCTGTTTTTT
cdr3_aa: CASSSSGVVGELFF
j_call: TRBJ2-2
v_call: TRBV7-9
clone_size: -
d_call: -

cdr3_nt: TGTGCCAGCCGAAGGTCCGTGGGGGCCGGGAACACTGAAGCTTTCTTT
cdr3_aa: CASRRSVGAGNTEAFF
j_call: TRBJ1-1
v_call: TRBV2
clone_size: -
d_call: -

cdr3_nt: TGTGCCAGCAGCCTAATGGACAGGGGCGATAATTCACCCCTCCACTTT
cdr3_aa: CASSLMDRGDNSPLHF
j_call: TRBJ1-6
v_call: TRBV7-2
clone_size: -
d_call: TRBD1

cdr3_nt: TGTGCCAGTAGTACGGGAGTCGGTGAGCTTGGAAACACCATATATTTT
cdr3_aa: CASSTGVGELGNTIYF
j_call: TRBJ1-3
v_call: TRBV19
clone_size: -
d_call: -

cdr3_nt: TGCAGTGCATCCTTTGGTGAAAAACTGTTTTTT
cdr3_aa: CSASFGEKLFF
j_call: TRBJ1-4
v_call: TRBV20-1
clone_size: few
d_call: -

cdr3_nt: TGCGCCAGCAGTGAATCAGGGGGTCCGATCCAGTACTTC
cdr3_aa: CASSESGGPIQYF
j_call: TRBJ2-5
v_call: TRBV10-2
clone_size: few
d_call: TRBD1

cdr3_nt: TGTGCCAGCAGCTTGCGGCCGTTACTTAATGAAAAACTGTTTTTT
cdr3_aa: CASSLRPLLNEKLFF
j_call: TRBJ1-4
v_call: TRBV7-9
clone_size: few
d_call: -

cdr3_nt: TGCAGCGTGACAGAGACAGGGACGGGCACTGAAGCTTTCTTT
cdr3_aa: CSVTETGTGTEAFF
j_call: TRBJ1-1
v_call: TRBV29-1
clone_size: many
d_call: TRBD1

cdr3_nt: TGCAGCGTAACAGGGAGAACTGAAGCTTTCTTT
cdr3_aa: CSVTGRTEAFF
j_call: TRBJ1-1
v_call: TRBV29-1
clone_size: many
d_call: -

cdr3_nt: TGTGCCAGCAGCTTGAACAGCTGGGAGACCCAGTACTTC
cdr3_aa: CASSLNSWETQYF
j_call: TRBJ2-5
v_call: TRBV7-3
clone_size: many
d_call: -

cdr3_nt: TGTGCCAGCAGCTTGGGACAGGGGTTCGACGAGCAGTACTTC
cdr3_aa: CASSLGQGFDEQYF
j_call: TRBJ2-7
v_call: TRBV7-9
clone_size: many
d_call: TRBD1